Listed here is a single T cell receptor (beta chain). Steroid-refractory graft-versus-host disease after allogeneic hematopoietic cell transplant qualified adults for prospective research-autopsy enrollment. Every graft-versus-host disease patient had gastrointestinal disease and got several lines of graft-versus-host disease therapy. Median post-mortem interval was about 9.8 hours for GI, liver, skin and lymphoid tissues. The data are from a study of tissue T cells after allogeneic stem cell transplantation. Survey-depth TCRbeta CDR3 sequencing reported V/J genes and productive frequencies. Clones were sequenced by immunoSEQ multiplex PCR, and TCRdb holds only the in-frame ones, with some missing. The data contain hundreds of clones, 84% of them singletons. The specimen was liver tissue, collected at autopsy. This receptor was taken from a male patient aged 35-75 years with steroid-refractory graft-versus-host disease after an allogeneic stem cell transplant. The graft donor may be the source of some T cells.

The CDR3 DNA reads TGTGCCAGCAGCGCGGGACAGGGGGGAAATGGCTACACCTTC. This gives the protein CASSAGQGGNGYTF. J is TRBJ1-2 and V is TRBV9, with 11 bases aligning to TRBD1. The CDR3 is 14 amino acids. The V segment lost 3 bases and the J segment 6 bases; nucleotides outside the gene matches: 4. The germline V gene has CDR1 SGDLS and CDR2 YYNGEE. The complete variable domain, with remaining parts taken from reference TRBV9 and TRBJ1-2, reads DSGVTQTPKHLITATGQRVTLRCSPRSGDLSVYWYQQSLDQGLQFLIQYYNGEERAKGNILERFSAQQFPDLHSELNLSSLELGDSALYFCASSAGQGGNGYTFGSGTRLTVV.